This TCR beta chain emerged from a study of STAT5B mutations in CD4+ large granular lymphocyte leukemia. Study-level findings and limits: TRBV06-family usage was enriched in top patient clones (8/27) versus controls (2/35). Patient CD4-sorted repertoires looked more clonal than healthy CD4+ repertoires, even without putative leukemic clones.

Deletions cut 0 bases from V and 3 bases from J, with 10 bases between. The CDR3 covers 15 residues. Looked up from germline, CDR1 is SGHVS and CDR2 is FQNEAQ. In regard to this clone: Its cognate antigen is unknown.

The assay was immunoSEQ multiplex PCR, and TCRdb's table has in-frame clones only and misses some. The sample lists 20,000 to 25,000 clones, 70% to 80% occurring once. The clonotype originates from a human donor in good health. The chain joins TRBV7-8 to TRBJ2-3; D gene uncertain. Sequenced sample: CD4+ T cells from blood buffy coats. The CDR3: CASSLAGQLTDTQYF. Here the CDR3 DNA reads TGTGCCAGCAGCTTAGCAGGGCAGCTTACAGATACGCAGTATTTT.